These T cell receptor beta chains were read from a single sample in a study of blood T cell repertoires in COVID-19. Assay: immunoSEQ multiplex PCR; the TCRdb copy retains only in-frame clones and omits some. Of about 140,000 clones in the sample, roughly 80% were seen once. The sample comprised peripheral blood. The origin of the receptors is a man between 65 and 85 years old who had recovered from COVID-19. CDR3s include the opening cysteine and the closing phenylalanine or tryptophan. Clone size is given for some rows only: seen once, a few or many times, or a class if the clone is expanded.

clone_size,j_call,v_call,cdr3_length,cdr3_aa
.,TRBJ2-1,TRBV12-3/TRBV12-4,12,CASSQGSGEQFF
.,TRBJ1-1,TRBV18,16,CASSPLGTGSNTEAFF
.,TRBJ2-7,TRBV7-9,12,CASSPLSYEQYF
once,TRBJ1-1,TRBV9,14,CASSVGLGGTEAFF
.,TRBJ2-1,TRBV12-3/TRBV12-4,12,CASTTIRLAPFF
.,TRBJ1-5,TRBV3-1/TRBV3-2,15,CASSQAWGRNQPQHF
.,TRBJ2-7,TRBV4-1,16,CASSQEAGGPVHEQYF
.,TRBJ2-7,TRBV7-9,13,CASGTAGPTEQYF
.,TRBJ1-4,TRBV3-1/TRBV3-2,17,CASSQDSGVQGNEKLFF
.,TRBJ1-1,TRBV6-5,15,CASSYSTRVDTEAFF
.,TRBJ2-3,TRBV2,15,CASRTSGSYTDTQYF
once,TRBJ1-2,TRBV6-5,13,CASSYGGNYGYTF
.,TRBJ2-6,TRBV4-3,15,CASSQNGGGDNVLTF
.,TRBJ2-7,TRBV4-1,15,CASSQGTSGNYEQYF
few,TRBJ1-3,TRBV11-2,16,CASSSGELLSGNTIYF
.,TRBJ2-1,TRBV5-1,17,CASSPGLAGGQRDEQFF
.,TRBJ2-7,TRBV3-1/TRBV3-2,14,CASSQGTGGDEQYF
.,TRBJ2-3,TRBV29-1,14,CSHRSSGTRDTQYF
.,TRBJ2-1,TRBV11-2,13,CASSPRTPNEQFF
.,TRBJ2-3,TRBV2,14,CAPRRATSTDTQYF
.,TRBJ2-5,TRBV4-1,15,CASSQPGQGWKTQYF
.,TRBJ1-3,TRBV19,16,CASSPGQLSSGNTIYF
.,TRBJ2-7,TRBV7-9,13,CASSSSGYYEQYF
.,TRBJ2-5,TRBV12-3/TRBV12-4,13,CASSLSRAETQYF
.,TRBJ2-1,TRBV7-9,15,CASSSWTSENNEQFF
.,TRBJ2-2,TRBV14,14,CASSPFRAAGELFF
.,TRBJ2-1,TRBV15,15,CATSGPLGLGNEQFF
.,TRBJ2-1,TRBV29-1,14,CSVEQGTWSNEQFF
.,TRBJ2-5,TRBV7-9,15,CASSLRSSVQETQYF
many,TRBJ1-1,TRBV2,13,CASIDRGDTEAFF
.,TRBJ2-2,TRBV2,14,CASTGGTNTGELFF
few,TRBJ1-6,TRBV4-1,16,CASSQGGWETGSPLHF
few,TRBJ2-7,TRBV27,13,CASSTESLHEQYF
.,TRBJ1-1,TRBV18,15,CASSPRQAMDTEAFF
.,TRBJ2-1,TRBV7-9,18,CASSQSGGAWFEDNEQFF
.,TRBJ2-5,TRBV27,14,CASSPVLTGETQYF
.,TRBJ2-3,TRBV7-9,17,CASSLLPSGKSTDTQYF
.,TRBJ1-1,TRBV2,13,CASNYRSRTEAFF
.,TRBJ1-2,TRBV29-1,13,CSVEGADNYGYTF
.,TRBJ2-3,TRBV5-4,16,CASSLAGAGSTDTQYF
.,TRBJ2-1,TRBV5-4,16,CASSPRTSGSHGEQFF
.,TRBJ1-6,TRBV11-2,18,CASSIRDRGSSYNSPLHF
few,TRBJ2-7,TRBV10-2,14,CASSDLGQMNEQYF
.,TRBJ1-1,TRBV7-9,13,CASSLTGGAEAFF
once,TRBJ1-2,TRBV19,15,CASSIANRIRGGYTF
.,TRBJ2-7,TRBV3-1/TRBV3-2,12,CASSQHNGDRYF